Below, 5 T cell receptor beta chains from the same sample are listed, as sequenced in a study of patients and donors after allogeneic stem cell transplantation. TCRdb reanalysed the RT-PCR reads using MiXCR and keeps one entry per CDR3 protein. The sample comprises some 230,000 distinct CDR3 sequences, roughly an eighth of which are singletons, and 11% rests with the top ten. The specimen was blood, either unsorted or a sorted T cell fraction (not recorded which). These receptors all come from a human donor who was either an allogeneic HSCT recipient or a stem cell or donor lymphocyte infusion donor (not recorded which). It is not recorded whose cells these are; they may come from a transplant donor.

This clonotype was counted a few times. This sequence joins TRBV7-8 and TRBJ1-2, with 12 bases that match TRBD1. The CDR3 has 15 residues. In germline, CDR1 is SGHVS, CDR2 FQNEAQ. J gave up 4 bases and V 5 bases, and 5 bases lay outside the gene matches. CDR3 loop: CASSPGQGAVYGYTF. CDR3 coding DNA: TGTGCCAGCAGCCCGGGACAGGGGGCTGTCTATGGCTACACCTTC. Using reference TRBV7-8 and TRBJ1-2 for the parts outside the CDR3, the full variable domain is GAGVSQSPRYKVAKRGQDVALRCDPISGHVSLFWYQQALGQGPEFLTYFQNEAQLDKSGLPSDRFFAERPEGSVSTLKIQRTQQEDSAVYLCASSPGQGAVYGYTFGSGTRLTVV.

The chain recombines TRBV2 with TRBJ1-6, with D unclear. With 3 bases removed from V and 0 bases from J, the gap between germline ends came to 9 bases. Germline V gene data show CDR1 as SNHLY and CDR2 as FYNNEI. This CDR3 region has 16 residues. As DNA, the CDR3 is TGTGCCAGCAGTGACCGGGGTAGCTCCTATAATTCACCCCTCCACTTT. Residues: CASSDRGSSYNSPLHF.

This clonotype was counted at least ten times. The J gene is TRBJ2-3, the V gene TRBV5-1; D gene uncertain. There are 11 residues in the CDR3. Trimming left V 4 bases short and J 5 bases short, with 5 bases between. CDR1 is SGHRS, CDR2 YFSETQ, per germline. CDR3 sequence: CASSQQDTQYF. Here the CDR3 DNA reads TGCGCCAGCAGCCAGCAAGATACGCAGTATTTT.

CDR3 sequence reads: CASSQHAGRSYEQYF. The CDR3 DNA reads TGTGCCAGCAGCCAACACGCCGGGAGGAGCTACGAGCAGTACTTC. V and J are TRBV7-3 and TRBJ2-7; 7 nucleotides match TRBD2. The germline V gene encodes CDR1 SGHTA and CDR2 FQGTGA. J gave up 3 bases and V 5 bases, and 10 bases lay outside the gene matches. The CDR3 is made up of 15 amino acids.

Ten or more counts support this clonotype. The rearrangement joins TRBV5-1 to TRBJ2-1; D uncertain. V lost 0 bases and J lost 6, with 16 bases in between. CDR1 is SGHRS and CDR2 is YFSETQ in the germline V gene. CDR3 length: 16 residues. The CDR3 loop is CASSLAGSKTLNEQFF. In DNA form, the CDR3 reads TGCGCCAGCAGCTTGGCGGGCTCCAAGACCCTCAATGAGCAGTTCTTC.